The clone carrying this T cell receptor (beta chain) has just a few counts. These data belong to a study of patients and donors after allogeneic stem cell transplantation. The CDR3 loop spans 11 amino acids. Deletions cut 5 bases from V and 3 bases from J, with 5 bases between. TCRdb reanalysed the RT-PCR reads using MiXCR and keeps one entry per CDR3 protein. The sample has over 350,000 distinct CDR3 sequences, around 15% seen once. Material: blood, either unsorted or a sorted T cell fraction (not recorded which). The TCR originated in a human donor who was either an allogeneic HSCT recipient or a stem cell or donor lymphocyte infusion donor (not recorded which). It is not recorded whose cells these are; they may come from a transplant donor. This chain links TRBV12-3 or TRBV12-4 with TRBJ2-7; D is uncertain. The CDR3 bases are TGTGCCAGCAGTACCCACTACGAGCAGTACTTC. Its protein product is CASSTHYEQYF.